A single sample is the source of the 4 T cell receptor beta chains below, sequenced in a study of shared clonotypes between healthy human individuals. Clones were sequenced by immunoSEQ multiplex PCR, and TCRdb holds only the in-frame ones, with some missing. The table shows around 2.3 million clones, with around 95% occurring only once. The sample was naive CD4+ T cells sorted from blood. This sample's subset: CD45RA+ positively selected. These receptors originate from a man aged 18-30 years in good health.

The CDR3 here is CASSLLPGPQETQYF. The CDR3 DNA reads TGTGCCAGCAGCTTGTTACCGGGACCCCAAGAGACCCAGTACTTC. The J gene is TRBJ2-5, the V gene TRBV5-4, with D possibly called TRBD1 or TRBD2 (5 bases each). Germline V CDR1 and CDR2: SGHNT, YYREEE (reference sequence). The CDR3 has 15 amino acids. V lost 1 base and J lost 1, with 11 bases in between. The full variable domain, completed using reference TRBV5-4 and TRBJ2-5, is ETGVTQSPTHLIKTRGQQVTLRCSSQSGHNTVSWYQQALGQGPQFIFQYYREEENGRGNFPPRFSGLQFPNYSSELNVNALELDDSALYLCASSLLPGPQETQYFGPGTRLLVL.

CDR3: CSADRTDEQYF. The CDR3 region has the DNA TGCAGTGCTGATAGGACAGACGAGCAGTACTTC. The chain carries TRBV20-1 and TRBJ2-7; a weak D match, TRBD1 (6 bases). Per the germline V gene, CDR1 is DFQATT and CDR2 is SNEGSKA (reference sequence). This CDR3 is built from 11 residues. Between the trimmed V and J ends, which lost 5 bases and 5 bases, there was a span of 10 bases.

The V call is TRBV18, the J call TRBJ1-2; D unresolved. The germline V and J ends were trimmed by 3 bases and 3 bases, with 17 bases remaining between them. CDR1 is KGHSH and CDR2 is LQKENI in the germline V gene. The CDR3 consists of 16 residues. CDR3 sequence (DNA): TGTGCCAGCTCACCCTCCTTGTACGCTGGTGACTATGGCTACACCTTC. Its protein is CASSPSLYAGDYGYTF.

J is TRBJ1-2 and V is TRBV15; 10 bases match TRBD1. Germline CDR1 is LNHNV and CDR2 is YYDKDF (reference sequence). There are 15 residues in the CDR3. The V segment lost 3 bases and the J segment 7 bases; nucleotides outside the gene matches: 8. The DNA of the CDR3 is TGTGCCACCAGCAGGAAAAGACAGGGGGCGCCTGGCTACACCTTC. Translating gives CATSRKRQGAPGYTF. The full variable domain, with the rest looked up from reference TRBV15 and TRBJ1-2, is DAMVIQNPRYQVTQFGKPVTLSCSQTLNHNVMYWYQQKSSQAPKLLFHYYDKDFNNEADTPDNFQSRRPNTSFCFLDIRSPGLGDTAMYLCATSRKRQGAPGYTFGSGTRLTVV.